The clone carrying this TCR beta chain occurred once. This entry is derived from a study of blood T cell repertoires in COVID-19. About the study: Both acute and convalescent COVID-19 samples were obtained from the United States, Italy and Spain. From T cells, B-cell-depleted T cells, or PBMCs came the material, which was cDNA or gDNA.

Source study methods: How many nucleated cells were present was estimated from reference gene primer amplification. Libraries were prepared by immunoSEQ multiplex PCR; TCRdb keeps only in-frame clonotypes and omits some of them. V, J and clone size reflect that table, while D and trimming were determined from the DNA. Of roughly 100,000 clones listed, approximately 91% are singletons. The V and J ends lost 4 bases and 4 bases, in that order; junction bases with no gene match: 9. Germline loops: CDR1 MDHEN, CDR2 SYDVKM. The CDR3 length is 16 residues. This sequence was found in a man aged 50 to 59 with acute or convalescent COVID-19. Sequencing used peripheral blood. The rearrangement joins TRBV28 to TRBJ2-2; 7 positions match TRBD1. CDR3 sequence (DNA): TGTGCCAGCAGTTCCCGACAGGGTTTCGGCACCGGGGAGCTGTTTTTT. This encodes CASSSRQGFGTGELFF.